This T cell receptor beta chain was captured by sequencing in a study of T cell responses to AZD1222 COVID-19 vaccine. Findings of the study overall: The donor cohort was predominantly white British with a female majority, and clonal diversity may have been underestimated. A reported finding is that nearly half of spike-specific TCRs target unmutated variant regions. Spike-specific TCR breadth and depth went up after people got two AZD1222 doses.

The germline V gene encodes CDR1 MNHEY and CDR2 SVGEGT. V gave up 6 bases and J gave up 7 bases; unmatched junction bases: 10. The CDR3 runs 15 residues. This clone was seen only a few times. Its matching antigen is unknown. Libraries were prepared by immunoSEQ multiplex PCR; TCRdb keeps only in-frame clonotypes and omits some of them. Of 110,000 or so clones listed, roughly 87% are singletons. This clonotype originated in an adult in good health. The source material was peripheral blood, sampled on day 0 of AZD1222 vaccination. V gene TRBV6-2 or TRBV6-3 combines with J gene TRBJ2-1; 9 bases line up with TRBD2. CDR3 sequence (DNA): TGTGCCAGCAGCCCCGGGGCGGGAGGGCCGAATGAGCAGTTCTTC. Its protein is CASSPGAGGPNEQFF.